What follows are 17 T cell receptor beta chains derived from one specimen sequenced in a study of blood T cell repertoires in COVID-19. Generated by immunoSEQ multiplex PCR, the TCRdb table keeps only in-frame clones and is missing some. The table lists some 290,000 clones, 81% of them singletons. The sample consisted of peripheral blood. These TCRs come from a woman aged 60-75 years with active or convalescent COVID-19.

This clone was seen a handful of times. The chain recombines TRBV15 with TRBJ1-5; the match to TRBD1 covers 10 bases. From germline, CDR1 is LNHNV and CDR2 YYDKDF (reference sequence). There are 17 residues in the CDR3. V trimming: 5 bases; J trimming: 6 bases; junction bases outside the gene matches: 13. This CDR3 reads CATSATPGQGLGQPQHF. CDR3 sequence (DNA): TGTGCCACCAGCGCTACACCGGGACAGGGGCTGGGTCAGCCCCAGCATTTT.

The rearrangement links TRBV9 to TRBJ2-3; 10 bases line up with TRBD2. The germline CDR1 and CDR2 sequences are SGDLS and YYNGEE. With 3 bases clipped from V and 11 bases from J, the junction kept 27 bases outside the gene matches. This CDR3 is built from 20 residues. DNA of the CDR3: TGTGCCAGCAGCGGAGAGCGGGGGGGCCCCCTCTCGGTGTGGGGTGATTGGCAGTATTTT. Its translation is CASSGERGGPLSVWGDWQYF.

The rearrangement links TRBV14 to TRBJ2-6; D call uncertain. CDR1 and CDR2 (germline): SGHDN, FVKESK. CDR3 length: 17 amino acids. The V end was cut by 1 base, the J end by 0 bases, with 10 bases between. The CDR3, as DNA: TGTGCCAGCAGCCAAGGGCAGGCCAGCTCTGGGGCCAACGTCCTGACTTTC. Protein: CASSQGQASSGANVLTF.

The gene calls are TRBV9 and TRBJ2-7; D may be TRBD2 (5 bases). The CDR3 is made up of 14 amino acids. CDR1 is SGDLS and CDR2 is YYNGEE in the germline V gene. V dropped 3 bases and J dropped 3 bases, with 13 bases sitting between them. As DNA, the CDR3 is TGTGCCAGCAGCGGAACTAGGATTATCTACGAGCAGTACTTC. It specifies CASSGTRIIYEQYF.

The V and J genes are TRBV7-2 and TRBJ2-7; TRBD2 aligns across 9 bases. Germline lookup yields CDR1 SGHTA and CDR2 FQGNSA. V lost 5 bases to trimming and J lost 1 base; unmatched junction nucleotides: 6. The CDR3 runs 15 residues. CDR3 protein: CASSVSGGLSYEQYF. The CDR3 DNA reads TGTGCCAGCAGCGTTAGCGGGGGCCTATCCTACGAGCAGTACTTC.

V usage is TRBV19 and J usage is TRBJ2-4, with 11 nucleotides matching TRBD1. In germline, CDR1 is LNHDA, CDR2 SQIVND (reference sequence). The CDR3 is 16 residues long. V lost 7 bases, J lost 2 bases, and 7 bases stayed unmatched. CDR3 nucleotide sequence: TGTGCCAGTACCCTGGGACAGGGGGGTCCCAAAAACATTCAGTACTTC. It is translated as CASTLGQGGPKNIQYF.

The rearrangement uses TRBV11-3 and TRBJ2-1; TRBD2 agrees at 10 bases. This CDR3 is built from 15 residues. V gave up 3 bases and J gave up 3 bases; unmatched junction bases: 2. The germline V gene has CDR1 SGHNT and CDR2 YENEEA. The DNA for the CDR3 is TGTGCCAGCAGCTTTGGGACTAGCGTCTACAATGAGCAGTTCTTC. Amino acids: CASSFGTSVYNEQFF.

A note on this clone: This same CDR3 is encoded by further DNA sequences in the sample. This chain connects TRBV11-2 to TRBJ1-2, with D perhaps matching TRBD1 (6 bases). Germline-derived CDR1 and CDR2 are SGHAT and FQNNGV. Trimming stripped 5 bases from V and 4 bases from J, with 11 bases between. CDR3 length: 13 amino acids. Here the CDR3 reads CASSRSDSYGYTF. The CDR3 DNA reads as TGTGCCAGCAGCCGTTCGGACAGCTATGGCTACACCTTC.

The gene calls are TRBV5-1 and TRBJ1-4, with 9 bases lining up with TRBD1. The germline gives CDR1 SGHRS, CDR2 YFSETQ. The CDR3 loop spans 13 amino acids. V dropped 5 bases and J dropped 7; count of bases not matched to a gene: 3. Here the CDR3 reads CASRGTGPEKLFF. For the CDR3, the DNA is TGCGCCAGCAGAGGGACAGGGCCTGAAAAACTGTTTTTT.

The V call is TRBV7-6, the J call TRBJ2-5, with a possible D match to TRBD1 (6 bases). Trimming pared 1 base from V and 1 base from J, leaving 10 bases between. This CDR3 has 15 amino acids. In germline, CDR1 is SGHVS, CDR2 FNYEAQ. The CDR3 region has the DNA TGTGCCAGCAGCTTAGTCGACAGGACCCAAGAGACCCAGTACTTC. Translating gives CASSLVDRTQETQYF.

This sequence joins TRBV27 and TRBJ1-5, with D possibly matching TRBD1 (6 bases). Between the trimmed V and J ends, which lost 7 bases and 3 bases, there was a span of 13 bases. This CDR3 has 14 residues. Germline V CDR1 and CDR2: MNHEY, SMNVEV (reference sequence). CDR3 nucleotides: TGTGCCAGCAACTTACAGGGCCCCAATCAGCCCCAGCATTTT. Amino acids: CASNLQGPNQPQHF.

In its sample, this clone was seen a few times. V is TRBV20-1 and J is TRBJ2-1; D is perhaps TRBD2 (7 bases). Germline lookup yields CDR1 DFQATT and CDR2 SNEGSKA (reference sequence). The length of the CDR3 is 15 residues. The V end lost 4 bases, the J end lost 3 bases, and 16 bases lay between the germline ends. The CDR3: CSANEGGVGYNEQFF. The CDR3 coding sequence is TGCAGTGCTAATGAAGGGGGGGTTGGCTACAATGAGCAGTTCTTC.

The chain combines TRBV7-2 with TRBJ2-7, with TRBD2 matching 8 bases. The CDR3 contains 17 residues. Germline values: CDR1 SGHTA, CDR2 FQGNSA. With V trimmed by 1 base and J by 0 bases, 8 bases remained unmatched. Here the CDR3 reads CASSLGLAGRSSYEQYF. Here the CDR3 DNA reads TGTGCCAGCAGCTTAGGGCTAGCGGGTAGGAGCTCCTACGAGCAGTACTTC.

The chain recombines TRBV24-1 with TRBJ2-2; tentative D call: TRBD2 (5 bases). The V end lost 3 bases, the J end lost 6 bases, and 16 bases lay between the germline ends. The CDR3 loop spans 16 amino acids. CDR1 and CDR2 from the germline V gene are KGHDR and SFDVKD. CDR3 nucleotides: TGTGCCACCAGTGATGTGGCCGGGAACGGGGCCGGGGAGCTGTTTTTT. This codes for CATSDVAGNGAGELFF.

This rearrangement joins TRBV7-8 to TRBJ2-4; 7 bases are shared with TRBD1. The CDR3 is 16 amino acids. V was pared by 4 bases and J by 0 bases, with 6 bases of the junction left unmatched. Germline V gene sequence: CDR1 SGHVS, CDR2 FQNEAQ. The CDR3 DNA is TGTGCCAGCAGCTCCGGACAGGTCGTAGCCAAAAACATTCAGTACTTC. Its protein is CASSSGQVVAKNIQYF.

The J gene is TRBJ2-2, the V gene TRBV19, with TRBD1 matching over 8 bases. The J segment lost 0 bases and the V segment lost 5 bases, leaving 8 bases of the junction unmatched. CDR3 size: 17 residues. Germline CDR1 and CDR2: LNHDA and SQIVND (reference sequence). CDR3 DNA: TGTGCCAGTAGTTCGAACGACAGGGGTACGAACACCGGGGAGCTGTTTTTT. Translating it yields CASSSNDRGTNTGELFF.

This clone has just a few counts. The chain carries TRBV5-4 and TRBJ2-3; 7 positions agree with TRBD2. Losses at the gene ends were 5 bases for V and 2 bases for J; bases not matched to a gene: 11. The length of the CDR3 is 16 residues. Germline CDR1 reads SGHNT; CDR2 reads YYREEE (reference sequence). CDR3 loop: CASRTSLAAVTDTQYF. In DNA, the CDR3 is TGTGCCAGCAGAACATCGCTAGCGGCCGTCACAGATACGCAGTATTTT.